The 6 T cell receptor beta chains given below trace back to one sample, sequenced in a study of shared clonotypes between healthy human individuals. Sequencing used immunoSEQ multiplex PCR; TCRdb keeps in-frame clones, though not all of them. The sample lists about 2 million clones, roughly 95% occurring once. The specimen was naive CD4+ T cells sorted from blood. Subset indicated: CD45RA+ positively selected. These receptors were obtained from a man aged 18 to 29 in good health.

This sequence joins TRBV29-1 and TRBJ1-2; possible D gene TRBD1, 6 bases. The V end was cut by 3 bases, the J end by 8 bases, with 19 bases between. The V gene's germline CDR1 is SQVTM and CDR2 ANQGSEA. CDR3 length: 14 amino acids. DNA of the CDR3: TGCAGCGTTGAGGGTGGTCAGGGGTTGGAGGGCTACACCTTC. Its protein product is CSVEGGQGLEGYTF.

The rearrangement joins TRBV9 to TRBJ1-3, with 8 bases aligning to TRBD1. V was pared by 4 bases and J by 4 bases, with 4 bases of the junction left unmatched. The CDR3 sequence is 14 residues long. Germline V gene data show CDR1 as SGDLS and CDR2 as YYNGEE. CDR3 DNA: TGTGCCAGCAGCACACGGGACAGGGGAAACACCATATATTTT. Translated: CASSTRDRGNTIYF. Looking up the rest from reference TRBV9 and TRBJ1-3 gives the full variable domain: DSGVTQTPKHLITATGQRVTLRCSPRSGDLSVYWYQQSLDQGLQFLIQYYNGEERAKGNILERFSAQQFPDLHSELNLSSLELGDSALYFCASSTRDRGNTIYFGEGSWLTVV.

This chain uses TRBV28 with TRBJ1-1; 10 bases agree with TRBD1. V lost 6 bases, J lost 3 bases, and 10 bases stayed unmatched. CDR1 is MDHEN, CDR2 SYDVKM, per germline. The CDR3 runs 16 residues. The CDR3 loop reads CASSSLTGTGDTEAFF. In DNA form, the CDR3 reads TGTGCCAGCAGCTCTCTCACCGGGACAGGGGACACTGAAGCTTTCTTT.

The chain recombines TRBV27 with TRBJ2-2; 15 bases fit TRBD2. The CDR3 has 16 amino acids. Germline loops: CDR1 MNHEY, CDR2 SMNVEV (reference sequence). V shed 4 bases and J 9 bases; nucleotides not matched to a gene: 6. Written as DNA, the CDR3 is TGTGCCAGCAGTTCCGGGACTAGCGGGAGGACTAGGGAGCTGTTTTTT. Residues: CASSSGTSGRTRELFF.

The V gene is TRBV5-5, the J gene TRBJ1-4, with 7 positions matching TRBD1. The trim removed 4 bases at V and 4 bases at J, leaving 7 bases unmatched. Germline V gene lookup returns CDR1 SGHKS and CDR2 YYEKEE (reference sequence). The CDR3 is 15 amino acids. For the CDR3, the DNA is TGTGCCAGCAGCCCCCTTGGGACAGATAATGAAAAACTGTTTTTT. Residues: CASSPLGTDNEKLFF.

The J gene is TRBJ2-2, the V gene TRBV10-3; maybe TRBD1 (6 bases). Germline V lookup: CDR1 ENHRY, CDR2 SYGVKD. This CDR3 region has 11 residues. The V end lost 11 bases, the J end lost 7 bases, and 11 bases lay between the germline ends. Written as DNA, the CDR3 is TGTGCCGTCCAGACAGGCGGGGAGCTGTTTTTT. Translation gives CAVQTGGELFF.